Listed below are T cell receptor beta chains from one sample, sequenced in a study of OX40 agonist ivuxolimab in advanced cancers. The repertoire was sequenced with immunoSEQ multiplex PCR; TCRdb's copy has only in-frame clones and lacks some. The sample contains roughly 76,000 clones, approximately 90% of which appear only once. Sequenced material: CD4+ or CD8+ T cells sorted from blood, taken in a trial of the OX40 agonist ivuxolimab. The origin of the receptors is an adult with an advanced solid tumor such as melanoma, head and neck, liver or kidney cancer. Each CDR3 is given with its conserved first and last residue. D genes are given only for firm matches. Clone size is shown for a subset of rows, as once, few, many or a class of expanded clone.

v_call	clone_size	d_call	cdr3_length	j_call	cdr3_aa	cdr3_nt
TRBV2	NA	TRBD1	14	TRBJ2-7	CAGSSRDRGYEQYF	TGTGCCGGCTCGAGCCGGGACAGGGGATACGAGCAGTACTTC
TRBV6-5	NA	NA	14	TRBJ1-2	CASSYIGRADGYTF	TGTGCCAGCAGTTACATTGGCCGCGCCGATGGCTACACCTTC
TRBV5-8	NA	NA	14	TRBJ2-7	CASTFGWGPYEQYF	TGTGCCAGCACCTTTGGTTGGGGACCCTACGAGCAGTACTTC
TRBV7-3	NA	NA	13	TRBJ1-1	CASSLMPNTEAFF	TGTGCCAGCAGCTTAATGCCGAACACTGAAGCTTTCTTT
TRBV6-6	once	NA	15	TRBJ1-3	CASSWGEFSGNTIYF	TGTGCCAGCAGTTGGGGGGAATTCTCTGGAAACACCATATATTTT
TRBV7-9	NA	TRBD1	15	TRBJ2-1	CASSSGTGVVREQFF	TGTGCCAGCAGCTCCGGGACAGGGGTGGTCAGGGAGCAGTTCTTC
TRBV6-6	once	NA	13	TRBJ1-1	CASRTRGETEAFF	TGTGCCAGCAGAACCCGAGGGGAAACTGAAGCTTTCTTT
TRBV28	medium-sized	TRBD1	16	TRBJ2-2	CASSLPGQGGTGELFF	TGTGCCAGCAGTTTACCCGGACAGGGGGGAACCGGGGAGCTGTTTTTT
TRBV6-1	NA	NA	12	TRBJ2-3	CASSANTDTQYF	TGTGCCAGCAGTGCCAACACAGATACGCAGTATTTT
TRBV18	NA	TRBD1	15	TRBJ1-6	CASSLNRDSNSPLHF	TGTGCCAGCTCCCTTAACCGGGACAGCAATTCACCCCTCCACTTT
TRBV11-2	NA	NA	14	TRBJ1-5	CASSSDSFNQPQHF	TGTGCCAGCAGCTCGGACAGTTTCAATCAGCCCCAGCATTTT
TRBV28	NA	NA	14	TRBJ1-4	CASSPWGLGEKLFF	TGTGCCAGCAGCCCCTGGGGGCTGGGTGAAAAACTGTTTTTT
TRBV5-8	NA	NA	10	TRBJ2-5	CASSLETQYF	TGTGCCAGCAGCTTAGAGACCCAGTACTTC
TRBV11-2	NA	NA	13	TRBJ2-1	CATGESLYNEQFF	TGTGCCACCGGGGAGTCTCTTTACAATGAGCAGTTCTTC
TRBV28	NA	NA	16	TRBJ2-7	CASSPAVGGGEYEQYF	TGTGCCAGCAGTCCCGCGGTCGGAGGGGGGGAATACGAGCAGTACTTC
TRBV5-6	NA	NA	15	TRBJ1-6	CASSLFFRGNSPLHF	TGTGCCAGCAGCTTGTTTTTCAGAGGGAATTCACCCCTCCACTTT
TRBV7-6	NA	NA	13	TRBJ2-7	CASSPGQNYEQYF	TGTGCCAGCAGCCCTGGACAAAACTACGAGCAGTACTTC
TRBV5-1	NA	TRBD1	15	TRBJ1-1	CASSEPGQGATEAFF	TGCGCCAGCAGCGAGCCGGGACAGGGGGCCACTGAAGCTTTCTTT
TRBV28	NA	TRBD1	14	TRBJ1-2	CASSLDRVIYGYTF	TGTGCCAGCAGCCTTGACAGGGTCATCTATGGCTACACCTTC
TRBV6-1	few	NA	12	TRBJ1-1	CASSEVQPEAFF	TGTGCCAGCAGTGAAGTACAGCCTGAAGCTTTCTTT
TRBV6-5	NA	TRBD1	13	TRBJ1-2	CASSQTGNYGYTF	TGTGCCAGCAGTCAGACAGGGAACTATGGCTACACCTTC
TRBV30	NA	NA	13	TRBJ1-1	CAWSINSGTEAFF	TGTGCCTGGAGTATCAATAGTGGGACTGAAGCTTTCTTT
TRBV7-9	NA	NA	11	TRBJ1-1	CASSWETEAFF	TGTGCCAGCAGCTGGGAGACTGAAGCTTTCTTT
TRBV11-3	NA	TRBD1	12	TRBJ1-4	CASSRPQGSPFF	TGTGCCAGCAGCCGACCACAGGGGAGTCCATTTTTT
TRBV6-1	NA	NA	14	TRBJ2-2	CASRGPRGSGELFF	TGTGCCAGCAGGGGACCGAGGGGGTCCGGGGAGCTGTTTTTT
TRBV6-5	NA	TRBD1	15	TRBJ2-3	CASSLGTGSTDTQYF	TGTGCCAGCAGCCTTGGGACAGGTAGCACAGATACGCAGTATTTT
TRBV4-1	once	NA	15	TRBJ1-4	CASSRDSATNEKLFF	TGCGCCAGCAGTCGCGACAGTGCAACTAATGAAAAACTGTTTTTT
TRBV7-2	once	NA	12	TRBJ2-7	CASSLIPYEQYF	TGTGCCAGCAGCTTGATTCCCTACGAGCAGTACTTC
TRBV4-2	once	TRBD1	15	TRBJ2-7	CASSPRDRGTYEQYF	TGTGCCAGCAGCCCCCGGGACAGAGGAACCTACGAGCAGTACTTC
TRBV30	NA	NA	14	TRBJ2-7	CAWSELPGDYEQYF	TGTGCCTGGAGCGAACTTCCTGGGGATTACGAGCAGTACTTC